The 14 T cell receptor beta chains listed next were all sequenced from one sample in a study of regulatory T cells in long-lasting Graves disease. Arm-PCR of CDR3 regions and iRepertoire HTBI primers were the basis on which TCR beta libraries were built. TCRdb ran MiXCR on the multiplex PCR reads and lists one entry per CDR3 protein. The sample includes around 480,000 distinct CDR3 sequences, about 16% of them seen just once. Time point here: newly diagnosed GD, antithyroid drugs for less than 3 months. The TCR library was made from RNA extracted from PBMCs. These data were also filed under a second study, of T cells in Graves' hyperthyroidism and ophthalmopathy.

The starting material was peripheral blood mononuclear cells (PBMCs), obtained at new diagnosis, from a patient treated with antithyroid drugs. The receptors were sampled from a woman aged 40-60 years with Graves disease.

This clonotype was counted at least ten times. V gene TRBV12-3 or TRBV12-4 combines with J gene TRBJ1-2; a possible D gene is TRBD1 (5 bases). The CDR3 has 14 amino acids. Trimming shortened V by 0 bases and J by 4 bases, and 9 bases separated the two germline ends. The DNA of the CDR3 is TGTGCCAGCAGTTTAGCGGGGCAGGTCTATGGCTACACCTTC. Translation gives CASSLAGQVYGYTF.

This clonotype was detected only a few times. The rearrangement uses TRBV29-1 and TRBJ1-1; TRBD1 might be the D (5 bases). Germline V lookup: CDR1 SQVTM, CDR2 ANQGSEA. The V and J ends lost 4 bases and 7 bases respectively, with 16 bases between them. The CDR3 sequence is 13 residues long. The chain's CDR3 is CSVGPGTKIEAFF. CDR3 coding DNA: TGCAGCGTTGGCCCCGGGACGAAAATTGAAGCTTTCTTT.

This clonotype was detected many times. This sequence joins TRBV18 and TRBJ1-1, with D hard to call. The CDR3 has 13 residues. Looked up from germline, CDR1 is KGHSH and CDR2 is LQKENI. V lost 2 bases and J 1 base, leaving 5 bases between the germline ends. The CDR3 sequence is CASSPIANTEAFF. CDR3 sequence (DNA): TGTGCCAGCTCACCAATCGCGAACACTGAAGCTTTCTTT.

The genes are TRBV19 and TRBJ1-1; a possible D gene is TRBD1 (6 bases). Germline V CDR1 and CDR2: LNHDA, SQIVND (reference sequence). V lost 7 bases and J 3 bases, leaving 15 bases between the germline ends. This CDR3 contains 14 residues. The CDR3 here is CASTLRDTYTEAFF. DNA of the CDR3: TGTGCCAGTACTCTCCGGGACACTTACACTGAAGCTTTCTTT.

V usage is TRBV29-1 and J usage is TRBJ1-4, with a tentative D call TRBD1 (6 bases). Germline V gene lookup returns CDR1 SQVTM and CDR2 ANQGSEA. V dropped 5 bases and J dropped 6 bases, with 13 bases sitting between them. The CDR3 covers 13 residues. The CDR3, as DNA: TGCAGCGTTAGGACAGCAGCCCATGAAAAACTGTTTTTT. Protein product: CSVRTAAHEKLFF.

This clonotype was seen many times. The V gene is TRBV28, the J gene TRBJ2-3; 7 bases agree with TRBD2. This CDR3 comprises 14 residues. Trimming removed 4 bases from V and 1 base from J; junction bases left unmatched: 2. Germline V gene lookup returns CDR1 MDHEN and CDR2 SYDVKM. The CDR3 region is CASSYRGGTDTQYF. The CDR3 region has the DNA TGTGCCAGCAGTTACCGGGGGGGCACAGATACGCAGTATTTT.

This clonotype was counted a few times. The rearrangement joins TRBV9 to TRBJ2-3, with unresolved D. The CDR3 covers 16 residues. Trimming cost V 0 bases and J 3 bases, with 14 bases left between them. CDR1 and CDR2 (germline): SGDLS, YYNGEE. Here the CDR3 reads CASSVDKVRVTDTQYF. In DNA, the CDR3 is TGTGCCAGCAGCGTAGATAAGGTTAGAGTGACAGATACGCAGTATTTT.

This clonotype was recorded at least ten times. The chain couples TRBV5-1 to TRBJ1-1, with D possibly TRBD1 on 6 matching bases. Germline V lookup: CDR1 SGHRS, CDR2 YFSETQ. The CDR3 totals 15 residues. V shed 3 bases and J shed 0 bases, with 12 bases lying between them. The CDR3 nucleotides read TGCGCCAGCAGCTCGACAGGTGTGATGAACACTGAAGCTTTCTTT. It codes for CASSSTGVMNTEAFF.

This clonotype appeared many times. The chain uses TRBV7-3 and TRBJ2-7, with D perhaps matching TRBD1 (5 bases). The germline CDR1 and CDR2 sequences are SGHTA and FQGTGA. V was cut by 2 bases and J by 3 bases, with 8 bases left in between. The CDR3 covers 13 residues. This chain's CDR3 is CASSLGHLYEQYF. The CDR3, as DNA: TGTGCCAGCAGCTTAGGACATCTCTACGAGCAGTACTTC.

This clonotype was observed a handful of times. This chain links TRBV7-8 with TRBJ1-3; weak D call: TRBD1 (6 bases). This CDR3 region has 18 residues. Germline CDR1 is SGHVS and CDR2 is FQNEAQ. The V end was cut by 5 bases, the J end by 3 bases, with 23 bases between. CDR3 protein: CASSLVGVTGTSGNTIYF. The DNA of the CDR3 is TGTGCCAGCAGCCTCGTAGGAGTGACCGGGACAAGTGGAAACACCATATATTTT.

This clonotype was seen more than once but under ten times. The chain has TRBV19 and TRBJ1-2, with D perhaps TRBD1 (5 bases). With 9 bases removed from V and 7 bases from J, the gap between germline ends came to 15 bases. The germline V gene encodes CDR1 LNHDA and CDR2 SQIVND (reference sequence). CDR3 length: 12 residues. DNA for the CDR3: TGTGCCAGCAGACAGACGGAGATTGGCTACACCTTC. It codes for CASRQTEIGYTF.

This clonotype has at least ten counts. The chain combines TRBV28 with TRBJ2-1, with D possibly being TRBD2 (5 bases). The CDR3 runs 12 residues. V dropped 6 bases and J dropped 6 bases, with 9 bases sitting between them. The germline CDR1 and CDR2 sequences are MDHEN and SYDVKM. As DNA, the CDR3 is TGTGCCAGCAGCTCGGGGAGCAATGAGCAGTTCTTC. Translation: CASSSGSNEQFF.

This clonotype was recorded many times. This CDR3 reads CASSQGAVGTNEKLFF. CDR3 DNA: TGTGCCAGCAGCCAGGGTGCAGTAGGCACTAATGAAAAACTGTTTTTT. The V and J genes are TRBV3-1 and TRBJ1-4; D gene unclear. V lost 3 bases to trimming and J lost 2 bases, with 13 bases between them. Germline CDR1 and CDR2: LGHDT and YNNKEL (reference sequence). The CDR3 consists of 16 residues.

The gene calls are TRBV4-1 and TRBJ2-4; D might be TRBD1 (6 bases). V lost 4 bases, J lost 0 bases, and 16 bases lay in between. Germline V gene sequence: CDR1 MGHRA, CDR2 YSYEKL. This CDR3 spans 17 amino acids. The CDR3 reads CASSLPGQTLAKNIQYF. The CDR3 nucleotides are TGCGCCAGCAGCCTACCAGGACAGACTTTAGCCAAAAACATTCAGTACTTC.